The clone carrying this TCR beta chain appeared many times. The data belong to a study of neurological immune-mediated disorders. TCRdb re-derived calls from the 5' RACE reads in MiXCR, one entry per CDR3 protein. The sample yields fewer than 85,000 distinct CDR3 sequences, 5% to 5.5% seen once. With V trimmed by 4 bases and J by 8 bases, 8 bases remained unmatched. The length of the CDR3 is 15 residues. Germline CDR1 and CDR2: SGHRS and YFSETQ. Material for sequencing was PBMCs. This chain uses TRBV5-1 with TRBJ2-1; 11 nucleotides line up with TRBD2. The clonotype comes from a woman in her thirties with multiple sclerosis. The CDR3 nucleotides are TGCGCCAGCAGCCCTGTTAGCGGGGGGGCCGATGAGCAGTTCTTC. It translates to CASSPVSGGADEQFF.